The 21 T cell receptor beta chains below come from one sample, sequenced in a study of cytomegalovirus exposure and HLA in healthy donors (dated by TCRdb to 2017 to 2019). The library was built by means of the immunoSEQ multiplex PCR assay. For the multiplex PCR, a mixture combining 60 forward primers for TCR Vbeta segments and 13 reverse primers for TCR Jbeta segments was used. TCRdb took over this immuneACCESS table, retaining in-frame rearrangements with V and J assigned. Such tables are incomplete; in checked studies, under half of the missing clones stem from an unresolved V gene, and the remainder is unexplained. The table for this sample lists 160,000 or so clones; around 77% of them were counted only once. In total, the top ten clones hold around 2.5% of the sample. The sequenced material came from PBMCs. These TCRs come from a man aged 55 to 70 in good health and CMV-seronegative.

V is TRBV6-5 and J is TRBJ1-1; weak D call: TRBD1 (6 bases). The ends were cut back, 4 bases at V and 2 bases at J, with 14 bases in the middle. Germline V gene data show CDR1 as MNHEY and CDR2 as SVGAGI. The CDR3 loop spans 15 amino acids. The CDR3 bases are TGTGCCAGCAGTTCAGGGGCGGTGTCTAACACTGAAGCTTTCTTT. Its protein product is CASSSGAVSNTEAFF.

The chain uses TRBV11-2 and TRBJ2-1, with D possibly matching TRBD2 (5 bases). This CDR3 is 15 amino acids long. V was clipped by 1 base and J by 6 bases, with 13 bases between them. The germline V gene encodes CDR1 SGHAT and CDR2 FQNNGV. The CDR3 nucleotides read TGTGCCAGCAGCTTAGCCCCTAGCCTCTCCAATGAGCAGTTCTTC. Its translation is CASSLAPSLSNEQFF.

The chain carries TRBV13 and TRBJ1-4; D unresolved. The V end was cut by 4 bases, the J end by 0 bases, with 12 bases between. This CDR3 is 16 amino acids long. Germline assignment: CDR1 PRHDT and CDR2 FYEKMQ (reference sequence). The DNA of the CDR3 is TGTGCCAGCAGCTGGCGGGGAAGTGCAACTAATGAAAAACTGTTTTTT. Translating gives CASSWRGSATNEKLFF. The complete variable domain, with remaining parts taken from reference TRBV13 and TRBJ1-4, reads AAGVIQSPRHLIKEKRETATLKCYPIPRHDTVYWYQQGPGQDPQFLISFYEKMQSDKGSIPDRFSAQQFSDYHSELNMSSLELGDSALYFCASSWRGSATNEKLFFGSGTQLSVL.

The gene calls are TRBV18 and TRBJ2-7, with TRBD1 identical over 7 bases. Trimming at V came to 6 bases and at J to 1 base, leaving 3 bases not matched to a gene. CDR1 and CDR2 from the germline V gene are KGHSH and LQKENI. This CDR3 is 13 amino acids long. The CDR3 is CASSDRESYEQYF. The CDR3 DNA reads TGTGCCAGCTCCGACAGGGAATCCTACGAGCAGTACTTC.

There are a few counts of this clone. V usage is TRBV19 and J usage is TRBJ1-1; 12 bases match TRBD1. Unmatched junction bases numbered 6, after V lost 6 bases and J lost 1 base. Germline V gene sequence: CDR1 LNHDA, CDR2 SQIVND (reference sequence). The CDR3 spans 16 residues. The CDR3 loop is CASSIRDRGRNTEAFF. CDR3 nucleotide sequence: TGTGCCAGTAGCATCCGGGACAGGGGGCGGAACACTGAAGCTTTCTTT.

This clone was counted a single time. V is TRBV23-1 and J is TRBJ2-2, with 8 nucleotides matching TRBD1. TRBV23-1 is filed as an ORF, its function uncertain. The CDR3 is made up of 16 amino acids. V lost 3 bases and J lost 6; bases outside the gene matches: 9. The CDR3 sequence: CASSQGQGARSGELFF. In DNA, the CDR3 is TGCGCCAGCAGTCAGGGGCAGGGGGCAAGGTCCGGGGAGCTGTTTTTT.

This chain uses TRBV30 with TRBJ2-5; TRBD1 matches at 8 bases. The end of the DNA fits TRBJ2-7 better, so the J call may be wrong. Germline V gives CDR1 GTSNPN, CDR2 SVGIG (reference sequence). The length of the CDR3 is 13 residues. CDR3 nucleotide sequence: TGTGCCTGGAATAGTCAGGGGGCTGGCGAGCAGTACTTC. Its protein product is CAWNSQGAGEQYF.

The genes are TRBV14 and TRBJ2-5, with a possible D match to TRBD2 (5 bases). The germline V gene encodes CDR1 SGHDN and CDR2 FVKESK. Trimming removed 0 bases from V and 4 bases from J, with 12 bases in between. The CDR3 runs 15 residues. The CDR3 nucleotides are TGTGCCAGCAGCCAAGAGCGCGGGTGGGTAGAGACCCAGTACTTC. Translating gives CASSQERGWVETQYF.

The chain couples TRBV25-1 to TRBJ1-5; 9 bases are shared with TRBD1. With 4 bases clipped from V and 5 bases from J, the junction kept 6 bases outside the gene matches. This CDR3 region has 15 residues. Germline-derived CDR1 and CDR2 are MGHDK and SYGVNS. CDR3 residues: CASSARGQGHQPQHF. Written as DNA, the CDR3 is TGTGCCAGCAGTGCCCGGGGACAGGGTCATCAGCCCCAGCATTTT.

The V and J genes are TRBV29-1 and TRBJ2-7; D perhaps matches TRBD2 (6 bases). The CDR3 length is 16 residues. From germline, CDR1 is SQVTM and CDR2 ANQGSEA. V was pared by 4 bases and J by 3 bases, with 22 bases between. The CDR3, as DNA: TGCAGCGTTGGGGGCGTCCAGGGACTTAGTTTCTACGAGCAGTACTTC. Residues: CSVGGVQGLSFYEQYF.

Here the CDR3 reads CASSQLSTDTQYF. Here the CDR3 DNA reads TGTGCCAGCAGTCAACTTAGCACAGATACGCAGTATTTT. The chain recombines TRBV2 with TRBJ2-3, with D unresolved. Germline lookup yields CDR1 SNHLY and CDR2 FYNNEI. V gave up 5 bases and J gave up 0 bases, with 6 bases separating them. The CDR3 runs 13 residues.

This clone has more than one count but fewer than ten. The V gene is TRBV10-2, the J gene TRBJ1-6; D may be TRBD1 (5 bases). In germline, CDR1 is WSHSY, CDR2 SAAADI. V was clipped by 7 bases and J by 11 bases, with 15 bases between them. This CDR3 is built from 13 residues. Here the CDR3 reads CASNRSRNPPLHF. The CDR3 DNA reads as TGCGCCAGCAACAGGAGTAGAAATCCACCCCTCCACTTT.

V usage is TRBV18 and J usage is TRBJ1-3, with TRBD1 identical over 11 bases. V was clipped by 5 bases and J by 0 bases; unmatched bases: 12. The CDR3 has 19 amino acids. The germline CDR1 and CDR2 sequences are KGHSH and LQKENI. This chain's CDR3 is CASSTIGTGGTSSGNTIYF. The CDR3 region has the DNA TGTGCCAGCTCAACTATCGGGACAGGGGGTACAAGCTCTGGAAACACCATATATTTT.

The CDR3 here is CASSGGTGPYEQYF. The CDR3 region has the DNA TGTGCCAGCTCGGGGGGGACAGGTCCGTACGAGCAGTACTTC. This sequence joins TRBV18 and TRBJ2-7; D possibly corresponds to TRBD1 (8 bases). This CDR3 comprises 14 residues. V shed 6 bases and J shed 4 bases, with 16 bases lying between them. Per the germline V gene, CDR1 is KGHSH and CDR2 is LQKENI.

This sequence joins TRBV5-5 and TRBJ1-2; D gene ambiguous. The CDR3 is made up of 13 amino acids. Germline-derived CDR1 and CDR2 are SGHKS and YYEKEE (reference sequence). With 1 base removed from V and 3 bases from J, the gap between germline ends came to 7 bases. The CDR3 protein is CASSLSRDYGYTF. The DNA of the CDR3 is TGTGCCAGCAGCTTGAGTCGGGACTATGGCTACACCTTC. The whole variable domain, remainder taken from reference TRBV5-5 and TRBJ1-2, is DAGVTQSPTHLIKTRGQQVTLRCSPISGHKSVSWYQQVLGQGPQFIFQYYEKEERGRGNFPDRFSARQFPNYSSELNVNALLLGDSALYLCASSLSRDYGYTFGSGTRLTVV.

The chain couples TRBV2 to TRBJ1-1; TRBD1 might be the D (5 bases). CDR1 is SNHLY, CDR2 FYNNEI, per germline. Trimming cost V 6 bases and J 5 bases, with 16 bases left between them. The CDR3 spans 14 residues. The CDR3: CASRLIIGGTEAFF. The DNA of the CDR3 is TGTGCCAGCAGACTAATCATCGGGGGAACTGAAGCTTTCTTT. Complete variable domain (other parts from reference TRBV2 and TRBJ1-1): EPEVTQTPSHQVTQMGQEVILRCVPISNHLYFYWYRQILGQKVEFLVSFYNNEISEKSEIFDDQFSVERPDGSNFTLKIRSTKLEDSAMYFCASRLIIGGTEAFFGQGTRLTVV.

The chain combines TRBV14 with TRBJ2-3; D may be TRBD2 (6 bases). The CDR3 spans 15 residues. V lost 2 bases and J lost 0, with 9 bases in between. Per the germline V gene, CDR1 is SGHDN and CDR2 is FVKESK. CDR3 loop: CASSQKGRSTDTQYF. The CDR3 DNA reads as TGTGCCAGCAGCCAAAAGGGGAGGAGCACAGATACGCAGTATTTT. Supplemented by reference TRBV14 and TRBJ2-3, the full variable domain reads EAGVTQFPSHSVIEKGQTVTLRCDPISGHDNLYWYRRVMGKEIKFLLHFVKESKQDESGMPNNRFLAERTGGTYSTLKVQPAELEDSGVYFCASSQKGRSTDTQYFGPGTRLTVL.

The chain joins TRBV6-1 to TRBJ1-2, with D maybe TRBD1 (6 bases). CDR3 size: 14 residues. Looked up from germline, CDR1 is MNHNS and CDR2 is SASEGT. The ends were cut back, 2 bases at V and 7 bases at J, with 14 bases in the middle. The CDR3 loop is CASSERVGAGGYTF. The DNA of the CDR3 is TGTGCCAGCAGTGAAAGGGTGGGGGCGGGTGGCTACACCTTC.

This chain links TRBV19 with TRBJ2-6; possible D gene TRBD2, 7 bases. Deletions cut 5 bases from V and 2 bases from J, with 16 bases between. This CDR3 is 17 amino acids long. The germline V gene encodes CDR1 LNHDA and CDR2 SQIVND (reference sequence). Here the CDR3 DNA reads TGTGCCAGTAGTGGGGGGGGGCGAGGGCCTGGGGCCAACGTCCTGACTTTC. It is translated as CASSGGGRGPGANVLTF.

The chain links TRBV7-8 to TRBJ1-2, with D maybe TRBD1 (6 bases). In germline, CDR1 is SGHVS, CDR2 FQNEAQ. Trimming pared 1 base from V and 8 bases from J, leaving 17 bases between. The length of the CDR3 is 15 residues. This CDR3 reads CASSLGGVGASGYTF. The CDR3 nucleotides are TGTGCCAGCAGCTTAGGGGGAGTGGGGGCGTCGGGCTACACCTTC.

CDR3 protein: CASRPSGGMRYGYTF. The DNA for the CDR3 is TGTGCCAGCAGGCCCTCGGGGGGTATGCGCTATGGCTACACCTTC. The V gene is TRBV28, the J gene TRBJ1-2; the D gene is possibly TRBD1 (5 bases). The length of the CDR3 is 15 residues. From germline, CDR1 is MDHEN and CDR2 SYDVKM. The V and J ends lost 6 bases and 4 bases respectively, with 18 bases between them.